This T cell receptor beta chain was captured in a study of T-cell reconstitution after alpha-beta-depleted transplantation in children listed by TCRdb under 2016. Some background on the complete study: T-cell immune reconstitution after TCRalphabeta/CD19-depleted allogeneic hematopoietic cell transplantation in children was quantitatively tracked in the study by means of TCR repertoire profiling. What the work shows at the level of the full study, not this receptor alone: In some patients, high TCRbeta diversity at day 60 was attributed to recipient T cells and intrathymic progenitors that had survived conditioning. The apparently early alphabetaT-cell count recovery about two months after transplant was reportedly dependent on only several hundred rapidly expanded clones derived from non-depleted graft cells. The frequencies of hyperexpanded clones fell over the following months, and after one year, T-cell counts and TCRbeta diversity were mostly attributed to newly produced T cells.

According to the study, the label for this sample's treatment or condition signals: allogeneic hematopoietic cell transplantation with graft depleted of TCRalphabeta T cells and CD19 B cells. Transplant recipients were children who received TCRalphabeta/CD19-depleted allogeneic hematopoietic cell grafts. The library was prepared using PCR. The instrument given in TCRdb is Illumina HiSeq 2500. TCR libraries were prepared with molecular barcoding, using unique molecular identifiers to normalize TCRbeta repertoire quantification. TCRdb reprocessed the public reads (quality trimming at Q25 with fastp, clone calling with MiXCR) and kept in-frame beta chains. Identical CDR3 proteins give one entry, which carries the most common genes and DNA. The sample table shows about 240,000 distinct CDR3 sequences, and under 30% are seen once. The ten biggest clones cover 2% to 3% of the sample. There are a few counts of this clonotype. Its antigen is unknown. Base qualities are not at hand, and no much larger clone is one base apart.

CDR3 length: 16 amino acids, cysteine to phenylalanine. Only the CDR3 region is kept as DNA, spanning 48 bases read in frame from base 1. The TCR originated in a girl aged 2 to 9 with Fanconi anemia, due to receive a stem cell transplant. Sequenced material: PBMCs, taken before TCRalphabeta/CD19-depleted stem cell transplant. The chain was built from TRBV21-1 and TRBJ1-3. TRBV21-1 counts as a pseudogene. The CDR3: CASKGRQTPPRNTIYF. Read as DNA, the sequence is TGTGCCAGCAAGGGGAGGCAGACCCCTCCCCGGAACACCATATATTTT.